This T cell receptor beta chain was recovered during a study of blood T cell repertoires in COVID-19. Germline CDR1 and CDR2: SGHTA and FQGNSA. The CDR3 extends over 15 amino acids. The V end was cut by 5 bases, the J end by 3 bases, with 16 bases between. Assay used: immunoSEQ multiplex PCR; TCRdb lists only in-frame clones, some missing. The sample includes some 30,000 clones, 90% to 95% of them seen just once. This receptor was taken from a human donor with active COVID-19. The donor label of this sample is uncertain. This chain uses TRBV7-2 with TRBJ1-1; tentatively, D is TRBD1 (6 bases). Source material: peripheral blood. The CDR3: CASSIYRVGYTEAFF. CDR3 coding DNA: TGTGCCAGCAGCATATACAGGGTAGGTTACACTGAAGCTTTCTTT.